The 26 T cell receptor beta chains in this list originate from one sample, sequenced in a study of quantifying T cell responses using KT2 cells. About the research overall: Reverse transcription used primers in the TCR alpha and beta constant regions.

The cDNA 3' end received a ligated oligonucleotide with a UMI. The first PCR ran 4 to 5 cycles with an equimolar RC1.1 and RC1.2 beta primer mix. TCRdb reanalysed the UMI-ligation and nested PCR reads using MiXCR and keeps one entry per CDR3 protein. Among around 56,000 distinct CDR3 sequences listed, 9% to 15% were seen once. Sequenced input: PBMCs spiked with cells of the T cell clone KT2. The receptor source for this set is a human donor.

This clonotype was detected only a few times. J is TRBJ2-2 and V is TRBV7-9; 7 nucleotides match TRBD1. The germline gives CDR1 SEHNR, CDR2 FQNEAQ (reference sequence). The CDR3 totals 14 residues. V shed 5 bases, J shed 8 bases, and the junction held 8 bases outside the gene matches. The CDR3 DNA reads TGTGCCAGCAGCCCGACAGGGTTCGGTGGGGAGCTGTTTTTT. Translated: CASSPTGFGGELFF.

In its sample, this clonotype was seen many times. The chain has TRBV18 and TRBJ1-1; D remains ambiguous. The CDR3 extends over 12 amino acids. Germline CDR1 and CDR2: KGHSH and LQKENI. The germline V and J ends were trimmed by 3 bases and 2 bases, with 4 bases remaining between them. The CDR3 region has the DNA TGTGCCAGCTCACCCTCTAACACTGAAGCTTTCTTT. Protein sequence: CASSPSNTEAFF.

This clonotype has more than one count but fewer than ten. The chain employs TRBV11-2 and TRBJ2-5; 9 bases are shared with TRBD1. Germline values: CDR1 SGHAT, CDR2 FQNNGV. The CDR3 length is 15 residues. The junction had 5 bases not matched to a gene; V was cut back by 1 base and J by 5 bases. The CDR3 nucleotides are TGTGCCAGCAGCTTAGCGACAGGGGGGGGGGAGACCCAGTACTTC. It yields the protein CASSLATGGGETQYF.

V usage is TRBV28 and J usage is TRBJ2-7; 9 positions agree with TRBD1. V was clipped by 5 bases and J by 4 bases; unmatched bases: 12. The CDR3 has 16 residues. Germline loops: CDR1 MDHEN, CDR2 SYDVKM. CDR3 amino acids: CASSPPLGQGSYEQYF. The CDR3 DNA follows: TGTGCCAGCAGTCCACCCTTGGGACAGGGATCGTACGAGCAGTACTTC. Looking up the rest from reference TRBV28 and TRBJ2-7 gives the full variable domain: DVKVTQSSRYLVKRTGEKVFLECVQDMDHENMFWYRQDPGLGLRLIYFSYDVKMKEKGDIPEGYSVSREKKERFSLILESASTNQTSMYLCASSPPLGQGSYEQYFGPGTRLTVT.

This clonotype was observed a few times. CDR3 in DNA: TGTGCCAGCAGCTTAGCTGGGGGGGTTGGGGTCATGAACACTGAAGCTTTCTTT. Residues: CASSLAGGVGVMNTEAFF. The chain carries TRBV7-8 and TRBJ1-1; D possibly corresponds to TRBD1 (5 bases). CDR3 size: 18 residues. The germline V and J ends were trimmed by 0 bases and 0 bases, with 17 bases remaining between them. The germline V gene has CDR1 SGHVS and CDR2 FQNEAQ.

This clonotype was observed many times. The chain links TRBV18 to TRBJ2-2; a weak D match, TRBD1 (6 bases). The ends were cut back, 4 bases at V and 1 base at J, with 10 bases in the middle. CDR3 length equals 15 residues. Germline loops: CDR1 KGHSH, CDR2 LQKENI. The CDR3 nucleotides are TGTGCCAGCTCACGACAGGACCAGAACACCGGGGAGCTGTTTTTT. This codes for CASSRQDQNTGELFF. Together with reference TRBV18 and TRBJ2-2, the CDR3 gives the full variable domain: NAGVMQNPRHLVRRRGQEARLRCSPMKGHSHVYWYRQLPEEGLKFMVYLQKENIIDESGMPKERFSAEFPKEGPSILRIQQVVRGDSAAYFCASSRQDQNTGELFFGEGSRLTVL.

This clonotype was seen many times. The chain carries TRBV28 and TRBJ1-2; 7 bases match TRBD1. CDR3 length: 18 amino acids. V trimming: 4 bases; J trimming: 0 bases; junction bases outside the gene matches: 14. Germline CDR1 and CDR2: MDHEN and SYDVKM. CDR3 coding DNA: TGTGCCAGCAGTTCCCTTCTTCGGACAGGACCTTCTAACTATGGCTACACCTTC. It encodes CASSSLLRTGPSNYGYTF.

In this sample, this clonotype turned up a few times. The V and J genes are TRBV5-1 and TRBJ1-1, with TRBD1 matching over 9 bases. CDR1 SGHRS and CDR2 YFSETQ come from the germline V gene. CDR3 length: 15 amino acids. The V and J ends lost 0 bases and 4 bases, in that order; junction bases with no gene match: 4. In DNA, the CDR3 is TGCGCCAGCAGCTTGGTTACAGGGGGCATCACTGAAGCTTTCTTT. Its translation is CASSLVTGGITEAFF.

The genes are TRBV12-3 or TRBV12-4 and TRBJ1-5; the D gene is possibly TRBD1 (6 bases). V lost 6 bases and J 3 bases, leaving 15 bases between the germline ends. CDR3 length: 15 amino acids. CDR3 in amino acids: CASRDGQLINQPQHF. CDR3 nucleotide sequence: TGTGCCAGCAGGGATGGACAGCTTATCAATCAGCCCCAGCATTTT.

The V call is TRBV6-2 or TRBV6-3, the J call TRBJ2-3; 12 positions match TRBD2. This CDR3 is 16 amino acids long. J gave up 0 bases and V 6 bases, and 4 bases lay outside the gene matches. The germline V gene has CDR1 MNHEY and CDR2 SVGEGT. The CDR3 sequence: CASRLTSGRSTDTQYF. CDR3 nucleotide sequence: TGTGCCAGCAGACTTACTAGCGGGAGGAGCACAGATACGCAGTATTTT.

J is TRBJ1-1 and V is TRBV9; D call uncertain. V lost 0 bases, J lost 7 bases, and 13 bases lay in between. This CDR3 spans 14 amino acids. CDR1 SGDLS and CDR2 YYNGEE come from the germline V gene. CDR3 sequence (DNA): TGTGCCAGCAGCGTAGGTTCGGTCGTGGGTGAAGCTTTCTTT. Its protein product is CASSVGSVVGEAFF.

This clonotype occurred a few times. The chain has TRBV7-8 and TRBJ1-2, with 8 bases matching TRBD1. V dropped 8 bases and J dropped 6; count of bases not matched to a gene: 8. Germline-derived CDR1 and CDR2 are SGHVS and FQNEAQ. This CDR3 has 13 residues. This CDR3 reads CASSQDREHGYTF. CDR3 in DNA: TGTGCCAGCTCCCAGGACAGGGAACATGGCTACACCTTC.

This clonotype was counted a few times. The chain recombines TRBV9 with TRBJ2-2, with D possibly matching TRBD1 (5 bases). The germline V and J ends were trimmed by 0 bases and 6 bases, with 6 bases remaining between them. This CDR3 contains 13 residues. Germline values: CDR1 SGDLS, CDR2 YYNGEE. The CDR3 spells CASSVEGAGELFF. For the CDR3, the DNA is TGTGCCAGCAGCGTAGAAGGGGCCGGGGAGCTGTTTTTT.

The genes are TRBV30 and TRBJ2-1, with a possible D match to TRBD1 (6 bases). Germline lookup yields CDR1 GTSNPN and CDR2 SVGIG (reference sequence). Trimming removed 2 bases from V and 8 bases from J, with 16 bases in between. This CDR3 region has 14 residues. The CDR3 region is CAWSRGLRLDEQFF. The DNA for the CDR3 is TGTGCCTGGAGTAGGGGGTTACGGCTCGATGAGCAGTTCTTC.

Of note for this clonotype: An end of the junction does not agree with germline; a read error may underlie this. V is TRBV12-3 or TRBV12-4 and J is TRBJ1-5; D is undetermined. This CDR3 is 13 amino acids long. The CDR3 loop is CASSWQANHPQHF. As DNA, the CDR3 is TGTGCCAGCAGTTGGCAGGCCAATCACCCCCAGCATTTT.

The chain has TRBV7-9 and TRBJ2-3, with D perhaps matching TRBD1 or TRBD2 (5 bases each). V was pared by 11 bases and J by 3 bases, with 15 bases between. The germline CDR1 and CDR2 sequences are SEHNR and FQNEAQ (reference sequence). The CDR3 spans 13 residues. The CDR3 reads CALGGERTDTQYF. The CDR3 DNA sequence: TGTGCCCTTGGGGGAGAAAGAACAGATACGCAGTATTTT.

The chain recombines TRBV3-1 with TRBJ2-3, with TRBD2 matching over 7 bases. The germline V gene encodes CDR1 LGHDT and CDR2 YNNKEL (reference sequence). After removal of 0 bases from V and 4 bases from J, the junction contained 4 bases not matched to a gene. The CDR3 is 15 amino acids. The CDR3 reads CASSQDPGGADTQYF. As DNA, the CDR3 is TGTGCCAGCAGCCAAGATCCGGGGGGAGCAGATACGCAGTATTTT.

The gene calls are TRBV5-1 and TRBJ2-5; a possible D gene is TRBD2 (6 bases). Per the germline V gene, CDR1 is SGHRS and CDR2 is YFSETQ. V was cut by 4 bases and J by 5 bases, with 12 bases left in between. The CDR3 is made up of 13 amino acids. CDR3 region: CASSVSGVETQYF. CDR3 DNA sequence: TGCGCCAGCAGCGTGTCGGGAGTTGAGACCCAGTACTTC.

The chain's CDR3 is CAISPLGGQDGYTF. The CDR3 DNA reads as TGTGCCATCAGTCCCCTGGGAGGGCAGGATGGCTACACCTTC. The chain joins TRBV10-3 to TRBJ1-2; D is unclear. With 5 bases removed from V and 6 bases from J, the gap between germline ends came to 16 bases. The CDR3 spans 14 residues. Germline loops: CDR1 ENHRY, CDR2 SYGVKD.

This clonotype appeared a few times. The chain joins TRBV10-3 to TRBJ2-3; D is uncertain. The ends were cut back, 4 bases at V and 0 bases at J, with 17 bases in the middle. The germline gives CDR1 ENHRY, CDR2 SYGVKD. The CDR3 is 17 amino acids. CDR3 loop: CAISVLRLDSSTDTQYF. The CDR3 DNA reads TGTGCCATCAGTGTCTTGAGGCTTGATTCTAGCACAGATACGCAGTATTTT.

This clonotype was recorded a few times. The CDR3 spells CASSKDRGHHNEQFF. DNA of the CDR3: TGTGCCAGCAGCAAAGACAGGGGGCATCACAATGAGCAGTTCTTC. V is TRBV13 and J is TRBJ2-1, with TRBD1 matching 10 bases. This CDR3 contains 15 residues. The germline CDR1 and CDR2 sequences are PRHDT and FYEKMQ (reference sequence). The V gene end was trimmed by 5 bases and the J gene end by 5 bases; junction bases not matched to a gene: 6.

This clonotype was recorded many times. The chain couples TRBV29-1 to TRBJ2-3; 8 bases are a match to TRBD2. Germline CDR1 SQVTM, CDR2 ANQGSEA. V trimming: 7 bases; J trimming: 2 bases; junction bases outside the gene matches: 11. The CDR3 loop spans 15 amino acids. The DNA for the CDR3 is TGCAGCGGAGGAGAGGTAGCGGGAAACACAGATACGCAGTATTTT. Translating it yields CSGGEVAGNTDTQYF.

The V call is TRBV2, the J call TRBJ1-6; D might be TRBD1 (6 bases). Trimming pared 10 bases from V and 7 bases from J, leaving 17 bases between. CDR1 is SNHLY, CDR2 FYNNEI, per germline. The length of the CDR3 is 14 residues. CDR3 DNA: TGTGCCATTAAAGGGGGGGCAGGAAATTCACCCCTCCACTTT. This gives the protein CAIKGGAGNSPLHF.

V usage is TRBV2 and J usage is TRBJ2-2; D gene uncertain. The CDR3 is made up of 11 amino acids. Per the germline V gene, CDR1 is SNHLY and CDR2 is FYNNEI. Trimming removed 6 bases at V and 6 bases at J, with 5 bases between. CDR3: CASRESGELFF. The CDR3 DNA is TGTGCCAGCAGAGAGTCCGGGGAGCTGTTTTTT.

This clonotype has a handful of counts. The chain carries TRBV15 and TRBJ2-2; a weak D match, TRBD2 (6 bases). CDR1 is LNHNV and CDR2 is YYDKDF in the germline V gene (reference sequence). The CDR3 covers 12 residues. Trimming shortened V by 3 bases and J by 8 bases, and 7 bases separated the two germline ends. This chain's CDR3 is CATSSRGGELFF. The CDR3 coding sequence is TGTGCCACCAGCAGCCGGGGGGGGGAGCTGTTTTTT.

This clonotype was seen at least ten times. J is TRBJ2-6 and V is TRBV6-2 or TRBV6-3, with no clear D. V was pared by 4 bases and J by 0 bases, with 4 bases between. CDR1 MNHEY and CDR2 SVGEGT come from the germline V gene. The CDR3 is 14 amino acids. DNA of the CDR3: TGTGCCAGCAGTTTCACCTCTGGGGCCAACGTCCTGACTTTC. Residues: CASSFTSGANVLTF.